The 2 T cell receptor beta chains below all came from one sample that was sequenced in a study of shared clonotypes between healthy human individuals. Profiling relied on immunoSEQ multiplex PCR, and the TCRdb table lists in-frame clones only, not all of them. The sample carries fewer than 3 million clones, around 93% recorded once. Source material: naive CD4+ T cells from PBMCs. Indicated subset: CD45RA+ positively selected. All receptors derive from a man aged 18 to 29 in good health. Some clones in this sample may be carry-over from other donors' samples.

This chain joins TRBV7-9 and TRBJ2-7; 10 bases are a match to TRBD1. The CDR3 totals 15 residues. CDR1 and CDR2 from the germline V gene are SEHNR and FQNEAQ (reference sequence). The V gene end was trimmed by 5 bases and the J gene end by 7 bases; junction bases not matched to a gene: 11. The CDR3 loop is CASSRGQGPLREQYF. CDR3 sequence (DNA): TGTGCCAGCAGCCGGGGACAGGGGCCCCTCCGGGAGCAGTACTTC.

This rearrangement joins TRBV7-3 to TRBJ2-2; 10 bases align to TRBD2. Germline V lookup: CDR1 SGHTA, CDR2 FQGTGA. This CDR3 is 16 amino acids long. V trimming: 5 bases; J trimming: 3 bases; junction bases outside the gene matches: 6. The DNA of the CDR3 is TGTGCCAGCAGCCACGGACTAGCGGAGTACACCGGGGAGCTGTTTTTT. Translating it yields CASSHGLAEYTGELFF.